This is a list of T cell receptor beta chains from one sample in a study of PD-1 blockade in classical Hodgkin lymphoma. TCRdb's copy holds only in-frame clones and misses some; the assay was immunoSEQ multiplex PCR. Of 7,300 or so clones listed, around 80% are singletons. The sample was peripheral blood mononuclear cells (PBMCs), taken at baseline. The receptors originated from a human donor with classical Hodgkin lymphoma. The CDR3 runs from the conserved cysteine through the conserved F or W. Each record gives: J gene, clone size, V gene, D gene, CDR3 DNA, CDR3 protein. The D gene is left open where the match is weak. Not all rows give a size; the values are once, few, many and, for expanded clones, a class.

>TRBJ2-2|NA|TRBV9|NA
TGTGCCAGCAGCGCCGATACCGCGAACACCGGGGAGCTGTTTTTT
CASSADTANTGELFF
>TRBJ1-1|NA|TRBV29-1|NA
TGCAGCGTCCTATACACTGAAGCTTTCTTT
CSVLYTEAFF
>TRBJ1-4|NA|TRBV21-1|NA
TGTGCCAGCAGCAAAAGGTTTGGGGCCCCCAATGAAAAACTGTTTTTT
CASSKRFGAPNEKLFF
>TRBJ1-1|NA|TRBV7-8|NA
TGTGCCAGCAGCCGAGGATCGAACACTGAAGCTTTCTTT
CASSRGSNTEAFF
>TRBJ2-2|medium-sized|TRBV4-1|NA
TGCGCCAGCAGCCAAGTAGCCGACAGGTTGGACGGGGAGCTGTTTTTT
CASSQVADRLDGELFF
>TRBJ2-1|NA|TRBV9|NA
TGTGCCAGCAGCGTAGACGGCGAGGAGCTTGAGCAGTTCTTC
CASSVDGEELEQFF
>TRBJ2-1|few|TRBV19|NA
TGTGCCAGTAGTGGGGGGCCTAGCTCATCCTACAATGAGCAGTTCTTC
CASSGGPSSSYNEQFF
>TRBJ2-7|NA|TRBV5-1|TRBD2
TGCGCCAGCAGCCGGGAGGGGGGGCAAGACGAGCAGTACTTC
CASSREGGQDEQYF
>TRBJ2-7|NA|TRBV7-2|TRBD2
TGTGCCAGCAGCTTCACTAGCGGGGCGACCTACGAGCAGTACTTC
CASSFTSGATYEQYF
>TRBJ2-7|NA|TRBV27|TRBD1
TGTGCCAGCAGAGGGACAGGCGGTTTATACGAGCAGTACTTC
CASRGTGGLYEQYF
>TRBJ2-7|NA|TRBV4-1|NA
TGCGCCAGCAGCCAGTACTCCGGGAGCTCCTACGAGCAGTACTTC
CASSQYSGSSYEQYF
>TRBJ2-3|NA|TRBV9|TRBD2
TGTGCCAGCAGCGTATTTGGGACTAGCGGGAGTTCAGATACGCAGTATTTT
CASSVFGTSGSSDTQYF
>TRBJ2-7|NA|TRBV2|NA
TGTGCCAGCAGTGAAGGCAGCTCCTACGAGCAGTACTTC
CASSEGSSYEQYF
>TRBJ1-6|NA|TRBV6-6|TRBD1
TGTGCCAGCAGTTACGGGGGACAGGGGTCACCCCTCCACTTT
CASSYGGQGSPLHF
>TRBJ2-3|once|TRBV13|NA
TGTGCCAGCAGCCTCCGACTAGGTTACATGACAGATACGCAGTATTTT
CASSLRLGYMTDTQYF
>TRBJ1-1|NA|TRBV7-3|NA
TGTGCCAGCAGCTTAAGGGATACAGACACTGAAGCTTTCTTT
CASSLRDTDTEAFF
>TRBJ1-6|NA|TRBV6-5|TRBD1
TGTGCCAGCAGGACAGGGGGAAGTTCACCCCTCCACTTT
CASRTGGSSPLHF
>TRBJ2-7|NA|TRBV4-2|NA
TGTGCCAGCAGCCAAGAACCGGCCACATTTTACCAGCAGTACTTC
CASSQEPATFYQQYF
>TRBJ1-5|NA|TRBV10-3|TRBD1
TGTGCCATCAGTGAGACGGGACAGAAGAGCCTACAGCCCCAGCATTTT
CAISETGQKSLQPQHF
>TRBJ1-3|NA|TRBV5-1|NA
TGCGCCAGCAGCTCGGCCGGGACTCCTGGAAACACCATATATTTT
CASSSAGTPGNTIYF
>TRBJ2-7|NA|TRBV5-1|NA
TGCGCCAGCAGCTTCAGCTCCTACGAGCAGTACTTC
CASSFSSYEQYF
>TRBJ2-3|NA|TRBV10-1|NA
TGCGCCAGCAGTGATTTAGGAGGGCCCCGCACAGATACGCAGTATTTT
CASSDLGGPRTDTQYF
>TRBJ2-1|NA|TRBV7-2|NA
TGTGCCAGCAACACCTACGGAGAAGCAGAGCAGTTCTTC
CASNTYGEAEQFF
>TRBJ1-4|NA|TRBV30|TRBD1
TGTGCCTGGAGTAGTGGACAGGGGGCTGAAAAACTGTTTTTT
CAWSSGQGAEKLFF
>TRBJ2-7|NA|TRBV6-5|NA
TGTGCCAGCAGTTACTCGACTCAGCAGGAGCAGTACTTC
CASSYSTQQEQYF
>TRBJ2-3|NA|TRBV15|NA
TGTGCCACCAGCACCCTAAGGGGGAGTCGTGGAGATACGCAGTATTTT
CATSTLRGSRGDTQYF
>TRBJ2-7|NA|TRBV4-1|TRBD1
TGCGCCAGCAGCCAAGATCTACCCCAGGGGGACGAGCAGTACTTC
CASSQDLPQGDEQYF
>TRBJ1-1|NA|TRBV7-9|NA
TGTGCCAGCAGCTCCTTGGGTGAAGCTTTCTTT
CASSSLGEAFF
>TRBJ1-6|NA|TRBV5-6|TRBD1
TGTGCCAGCAGCTTAGGGGACAGGGAGGATTCACCCCTCCACTTT
CASSLGDREDSPLHF
>TRBJ1-3|NA|TRBV7-2|NA
TGTGCCAGCAGCTTAGGACATGACTCTGGAAACACCATATATTTT
CASSLGHDSGNTIYF
>TRBJ2-4|NA|TRBV5-3|NA
TGTGCCAGCAGCTCGACTATAGCCAAAAACATTCAGTACTTC
CASSSTIAKNIQYF
>TRBJ1-1|NA|TRBV19|NA
TGTGCCAGCCAAATTGGGCCCTCGAACACTGAAGCTTTCTTT
CASQIGPSNTEAFF
>TRBJ1-2|NA|TRBV7-9|NA
TGTGCCAGCAGTCTACGAAATCTAGAGGTTCTTTATGGCTACACCTTC
CASSLRNLEVLYGYTF
>TRBJ1-2|NA|TRBV7-2|TRBD1
TGTGCCAGCAGCTTAAACAGGGGCTATGGCTACACCTTC
CASSLNRGYGYTF
>TRBJ2-1|large|TRBV15|TRBD2
TGTGCCACCAGCAGATCCGGACTAGCGCCTAATGAGCAGTTCTTC
CATSRSGLAPNEQFF
>TRBJ1-5|NA|TRBV6-5|NA
TGTGCCAGCAGTGGCTACCAGCCCCAGCATTTT
CASSGYQPQHF
>TRBJ1-6|NA|TRBV5-3|NA
TGTGCCAGAAGCTTAACACCGGATTCACCCCTCCACTTT
CARSLTPDSPLHF
>TRBJ1-1|NA|TRBV5-6|NA
TGTGCCAGCAGCTTAGGAGGCTACGAAGCTTTCTTT
CASSLGGYEAFF
>TRBJ1-2|NA|TRBV6-1|TRBD1
TGTGCCAGCAGTGCGACAGGGGGGAACGTCTATGGCTACACCTTC
CASSATGGNVYGYTF
>TRBJ2-7|NA|TRBV5-6|TRBD1
TGTGCCAGCAGCTTGGTCAATCAGGGGGCCTACGAGCAGTACTTC
CASSLVNQGAYEQYF
>TRBJ1-2|NA|TRBV11-3|TRBD1
TGTGCCATCCCGGACAGGGAAAACTATGGCTACACCTTC
CAIPDRENYGYTF
>TRBJ1-2|NA|TRBV29-1|NA
TGCAGCGTCCGGACAGACTATGGCTACACCTTC
CSVRTDYGYTF
>TRBJ2-7|once|TRBV29-1|NA
TGCAGCGTGGGGGTCGGGTTTGGCGGTAACTCCTACGAGCAGTACTTC
CSVGVGFGGNSYEQYF